A single T cell receptor beta chain is shown here with its context. Its cognate antigen has yet to be identified. Per-base quality was not reported, and no clone a single base away is much larger than it. The study profiled bulk TCR beta-chain repertoires in matched peripheral blood, tumor and adjacent normal breast tissue taken from fewer than 20 patients with early-stage breast cancer. Before surgery, roughly 4.5-10 mL of whole blood was collected into EDTA tubes and then processed within 2 hours. Peripheral blood mononuclear cells were isolated by Ficoll-Paque centrifugation in SepMate-50 tubes. PBMCs were cryopreserved in around 90% FBS with around 10% DMSO in aliquots of about 1.9 to 4.5 million cells and stored in liquid nitrogen. The Qiagen AllPrep DNA/RNA Mini kit was used to extract genomic DNA. V is reduced by 2 bases and J by 11 bases, leaving a spacing of 9 bases between them. The CDR3 numbers 11 residues from cysteine through phenylalanine. Here the CDR3 DNA is all that survives: 33 bases in frame from base 1. Looking up the germline V gene yields CDR1 SGHVS and CDR2 FNYEAQ.

This entry belongs to a study of early stage breast cancer tumors (dated by TCRdb to between 2016 and 2019). For the wider study: Of the approximately 15 invasive breast tumors, about a dozen were found to be estrogen receptor-positive, progesterone receptor-positive and HER2-negative. Of the roughly twelve ER+/PR+/HER2- tumors, eight were classified as invasive ductal carcinomas and four as invasive lobular carcinomas. On average, each sample had roughly 10-fold read coverage. Across all samples, over 2,000,000 templates representing under 1.3 million unique clonotypes were detected.

Every sample was amplified as two independent genomic DNA replicates, using around 0.46 ug for blood and about 1.6 ug for tumor or normal breast. TCRB sequencing of genomic DNA was carried out with the ImmunoSeq Intro kit according to the manufacturer's instructions. For absolute quantification, the approximately 32-cycle multiplex PCR included proprietary primers along with spike-in control sequences. Single-end 150-bp reads were used to sequence an 87-bp fragment spanning the CDR3 and the flanking V and J genes. Each lane of an Illumina MiSeq running version 3.0 chemistry carried seven multiplexed samples, with two replicates apiece. Concerning the study's data processing: Raw data were processed by the vendor's proprietary pipeline, with both replicates merged into one result per sample. A clonotype was defined as productive rearrangements that share the same V-gene family, CDR3 amino acid sequence and J-gene segment. Clonality was computed as 1 minus the normalized Shannon entropy (Pielou evenness) of TCRB abundances. T cell density was estimated by dividing total templates by the number of input cells inferred from the DNA input amount. Recon was used with default parameters to estimate total repertoire diversity and clonality. Tumor-enriched clonotypes were defined as having over 0.1% abundance in tumor and at least 32-fold higher abundance than in normal breast. TCRdb took over this immuneACCESS table, retaining in-frame rearrangements with V and J assigned. Such tables are incomplete; in checked studies, under half of the missing clones stem from an unresolved V gene, and the remainder is unexplained. Clone size and V and J calls were adopted from that table, with D and trimming inferred from the DNA. Here the sample has tens of thousands of clones; under 75% occur a single time. In total, the top ten clones hold roughly 33% of the sample.

Beyond this particular receptor, the publication reports: Chain pairing and functional markers such as CD4, CD8 and FOXP3 were not captured by bulk genomic DNA sequencing of unsorted cells. Repertoires from blood and normal breast were more alike than repertoires from blood and tumor, and in about 85% of the 16 patients, comparing each tissue with blood separated tumor from normal. Tumors showed roughly 2.7-fold higher T cell density and higher clonality than adjacent normal breast tissue. The small cohort size prevented analysis by tumor subtype. Enriched TCRB sequences shared across patients were found to be mostly commonly generated sequences that were unlikely to play an important role in the tumor microenvironment.

The receptor chain draws on TRBV7-6 and TRBJ1-1; no D segment can be confidently identified. The source is a person aged 50-59 years with breast cancer. Input material: blood. The DNA sequence follows: TGTGCCAGCAGCTTAAGGATGTATGCTTTCTTT. Translated, it gives CASSLRMYAFF.